The 15 T cell receptor beta chains given below trace back to one sample, sequenced in a study of radiation and T cells in renal cell carcinoma. As for time point: baseline pretreatment blood. Treatment reported: 15 Gy SBRT to primary tumor, nephrectomy 4 weeks later. The repertoire was sequenced with immunoSEQ multiplex PCR; TCRdb's copy has only in-frame clones and lacks some. The table includes 95,000 to 150,000 clones, approximately 80% detected once. The specimen comprised blood, sampled from a patient whose treatment included radiotherapy and nephrectomy. These receptors were obtained from a woman aged 55-69 years with renal cell carcinoma.

V usage is TRBV25-1 and J usage is TRBJ2-3; tentatively, D is TRBD1 or TRBD2 (5 bases each). V was clipped by 3 bases and J by 1 base, with 11 bases between them. CDR1 MGHDK and CDR2 SYGVNS come from the germline V gene. This CDR3 is 15 amino acids long. The CDR3 DNA reads as TGTGCCAGCAGTGAGGCAGGGAGCCGCACAGATACGCAGTATTTT. This encodes CASSEAGSRTDTQYF.

The chain has TRBV7-9 and TRBJ2-1; 10 positions match TRBD2. CDR1 is SEHNR and CDR2 is FQNEAQ in the germline V gene (reference sequence). The CDR3 length is 17 residues. The V segment lost 1 base and the J segment 3 bases; nucleotides outside the gene matches: 6. The CDR3 region has the DNA TGTGCCAGCAGCTTAGGGTTAGCGGGAGGCCGCTACAATGAGCAGTTCTTC. Translation: CASSLGLAGGRYNEQFF.

The chain has TRBV5-1 and TRBJ2-7; the D gene is possibly TRBD2 (6 bases). Germline-derived CDR1 and CDR2 are SGHRS and YFSETQ. The CDR3 runs 13 residues. The germline V and J ends were trimmed by 0 bases and 6 bases, with 10 bases remaining between them. The CDR3 DNA reads TGCGCCAGCAGCTTGGCCCAGGGAGGCGAGCAGTACTTC. Residues: CASSLAQGGEQYF.

V gene TRBV9 combines with J gene TRBJ2-3; D is unclear. The CDR3 length is 13 residues. The germline V gene has CDR1 SGDLS and CDR2 YYNGEE. V shed 2 bases and J shed 6 bases, with 10 bases lying between them. The CDR3 protein is CASSVAPLDTQYF. CDR3 nucleotides: TGTGCCAGCAGCGTCGCGCCTTTGGATACGCAGTATTTT.

The V gene is TRBV5-1, the J gene TRBJ2-7, with 7 nucleotides matching TRBD1. The CDR3 is 13 residues long. The junction had 4 bases not matched to a gene; V was cut back by 0 bases and J by 7 bases. Germline lookup yields CDR1 SGHRS and CDR2 YFSETQ. CDR3 protein: CASSLEGGREQYF. DNA of the CDR3: TGCGCCAGCAGCTTGGAAGGGGGCCGGGAGCAGTACTTC.

The chain uses TRBV4-1 and TRBJ1-2; a possible D gene is TRBD1 (6 bases). Trimming left V 4 bases short and J 6 bases short, with 12 bases between. The CDR3 covers 13 residues. Germline CDR1 is MGHRA and CDR2 is YSYEKL. As DNA, the CDR3 is TGCGCCAGCAGCCCCGCTCAGGGGCATGGCTACACCTTC. It translates to CASSPAQGHGYTF.

This chain uses TRBV6-1 with TRBJ1-1; D might be TRBD1 (6 bases). This CDR3 has 16 amino acids. V shed 0 bases and J shed 4 bases, with 15 bases lying between them. CDR1 MNHNS and CDR2 SASEGT come from the germline V gene. CDR3 protein: CASSEAAGGAPTEAFF. Here the CDR3 DNA reads TGTGCCAGCAGTGAAGCGGCGGGGGGCGCGCCCACTGAAGCTTTCTTT.

This chain uses TRBV28 with TRBJ2-1; TRBD2 agrees at 7 bases. This CDR3 is built from 13 residues. Germline V CDR1 and CDR2: MDHEN, SYDVKM. With V trimmed by 7 bases and J by 6 bases, 6 bases remained unmatched. CDR3 DNA sequence: TGTGCCAGCATGAGGCGGGAGTTCAATGAGCAGTTCTTC. It translates to CASMRREFNEQFF.

The rearrangement uses TRBV2 and TRBJ2-5; the D gene is possibly TRBD1 (6 bases). CDR1 is SNHLY and CDR2 is FYNNEI in the germline V gene. This CDR3 is built from 15 residues. The V end lost 8 bases, the J end lost 4 bases, and 20 bases lay between the germline ends. The DNA of the CDR3 is TGTGCCAGCCGATCCCGAAACAGGGTCCGAGAGACCCAGTACTTC. It yields the protein CASRSRNRVRETQYF.

This chain joins TRBV27 and TRBJ2-6; D might be TRBD1 (5 bases). Trimming took 6 bases from V and 1 from J, leaving 10 bases between them. The CDR3 has 15 residues. Germline assignment: CDR1 MNHEY and CDR2 SMNVEV (reference sequence). The CDR3 spells CASRSGFSGANVLTF. CDR3 bases: TGTGCCAGCAGGTCAGGGTTTTCTGGGGCCAACGTCCTGACTTTC. The full variable domain, its missing parts supplied by reference TRBV27 and TRBJ2-6, is EAQVTQNPRYLITVTGKKLTVTCSQNMNHEYMSWYRQDPGLGLRQIYYSMNVEVTDKGDVPEGYKVSRKEKRNFPLILESPSPNQTSLYFCASRSGFSGANVLTFGAGSRLTVL.

This rearrangement joins TRBV7-2 to TRBJ1-3; no clear D. The ends were cut back, 4 bases at V and 4 bases at J, with 26 bases in the middle. This CDR3 has 19 residues. Per the germline V gene, CDR1 is SGHTA and CDR2 is FQGNSA. Here the CDR3 reads CASSSVTLSGAAFGNTIYF. The CDR3 DNA is TGTGCCAGCAGCTCGGTTACCCTTTCAGGAGCGGCGTTCGGAAACACCATATATTTT.

This clone appeared once. This chain connects TRBV7-2 to TRBJ2-2; D might be TRBD2 (6 bases). Germline V gene lookup returns CDR1 SGHTA and CDR2 FQGNSA. V was shortened by 1 base and J by 3 bases, with 18 bases between the two germline ends. The CDR3 is 18 amino acids. CDR3 nucleotide sequence: TGTGCCAGCAGCTTAGGGGTTATGGCGGGGTCGTACACCGGGGAGCTGTTTTTT. Protein product: CASSLGVMAGSYTGELFF.

The chain carries TRBV18 and TRBJ2-7, with D perhaps matching TRBD1 (5 bases). Looked up from germline, CDR1 is KGHSH and CDR2 is LQKENI. V was pared by 5 bases and J by 2 bases, with 16 bases between. The CDR3 runs to 15 residues. CDR3 sequence: CASSSWTSKTYEQYF. DNA of the CDR3: TGTGCCAGCTCAAGCTGGACAAGTAAAACCTACGAGCAGTACTTC.

The chain links TRBV14 to TRBJ1-6, with D perhaps matching TRBD1 (6 bases). Looked up from germline, CDR1 is SGHDN and CDR2 is FVKESK. V dropped 4 bases and J dropped 16 bases, with 20 bases sitting between them. The CDR3 has 14 residues. CDR3: CASSLANRAVALHF. DNA for the CDR3: TGTGCCAGCAGCCTAGCAAACAGGGCGGTGGCTCTCCACTTT.

The chain employs TRBV18 and TRBJ2-6; D is unclear. The CDR3 covers 14 residues. The ends were cut back, 1 base at V and 2 bases at J, with 3 bases in the middle. Germline values: CDR1 KGHSH, CDR2 LQKENI. The CDR3 DNA reads TGTGCCAGCTCACCACTGACTGGGGCCAACGTCCTGACTTTC. The encoded protein is CASSPLTGANVLTF.